This TCR beta chain was sequenced in a study of T cell responses to AZD1222 COVID-19 vaccine. This CDR3 spans 14 amino acids. Trimming took 0 bases from V and 5 from J, leaving 8 bases between them. Germline V lookup: CDR1 SGDLS, CDR2 YYNGEE. Sequenced by immunoSEQ multiplex PCR; TCRdb stores in-frame clones only, minus some. Among 95,000 to 130,000 clones, more than 75% were seen once, and the ten largest hold 6% to 8%. V and J are TRBV9 and TRBJ1-4; D is perhaps TRBD1 (5 bases). The source is an adult in good health. Sample: peripheral blood, taken on day 0 of AZD1222 vaccination. Written as DNA, the CDR3 is TGTGCCAGCAGCGTAGCGGGGGAAAATGAAAAACTGTTTTTT. Protein: CASSVAGENEKLFF.